These 26 T cell receptor beta chains were sequenced from one sample in a study of T cells in localized non-small cell lung cancer. Sequencing was performed with immunoSEQ multiplex PCR; in TCRdb, only in-frame clones are kept and a portion is missing. The repertoire holds 12,000 to 15,000 clones, with roughly 89% as singletons. Sequenced material: peripheral blood mononuclear cells, taken before any cancer treatment. These receptors were collected from a man aged 35 to 70 with stage III lung adenocarcinoma.

V and J are TRBV27 and TRBJ1-2, with 7 bases matching TRBD1. The CDR3 totals 13 residues. Trimming took 3 bases from V and 5 from J; bases not matched to a gene: 3. Germline V gene lookup returns CDR1 MNHEY and CDR2 SMNVEV (reference sequence). In DNA, the CDR3 is TGTGCCAGCAGTTTCAGGGGGGGGTATGGCTACACCTTC. Translating gives CASSFRGGYGYTF.

This clone came up a few times. Sequence at one end of the junction differs from germline and may be a read error. The chain has TRBV11-2 and TRBJ1-5; D gene uncertain. The germline gives CDR1 SGHAT, CDR2 FQNNGV. The length of the CDR3 is 15 residues. CDR3 sequence reads: CASSLSGDSYQPQHF. The CDR3 coding sequence is TGTGCCAGCAGCTTAAGCGGGGATAGCTATCAGCCCCAGCATTTT.

The chain links TRBV7-9 to TRBJ2-1, with TRBD2 matching 7 bases. The CDR3 extends over 14 amino acids. Trimming at V came to 5 bases and at J to 3 bases, leaving 4 bases not matched to a gene. CDR1 is SEHNR, CDR2 FQNEAQ, per germline (reference sequence). The CDR3 is CASSPGGLYNEQFF. CDR3 bases: TGTGCCAGCAGCCCGGGAGGCCTCTACAATGAGCAGTTCTTC.

The genes are TRBV27 and TRBJ2-3, with 7 bases aligning to TRBD1. The CDR3 is 16 amino acids. Germline loops: CDR1 MNHEY, CDR2 SMNVEV (reference sequence). V lost 5 bases to trimming and J lost 1 base; unmatched junction nucleotides: 9. The CDR3 region has the DNA TGTGCCAGCAGTAAAATACAGGGGACAGGCACAGATACGCAGTATTTT. Protein sequence: CASSKIQGTGTDTQYF.

The chain links TRBV7-9 to TRBJ2-4; D is unclear. V was shortened by 1 base and J by 5 bases, with 6 bases between the two germline ends. The germline V gene has CDR1 SEHNR and CDR2 FQNEAQ (reference sequence). The CDR3 runs to 13 residues. The CDR3: CASSLGAENIQYF. As DNA, the CDR3 is TGTGCCAGCAGCTTAGGCGCAGAAAACATTCAGTACTTC.

The chain links TRBV15 to TRBJ1-2, with no clear D. The CDR3 totals 15 residues. V was cut by 1 base and J by 6 bases, with 15 bases left in between. Germline values: CDR1 LNHNV, CDR2 YYDKDF (reference sequence). The CDR3 spells CATSRVMASMDGYTF. CDR3 sequence (DNA): TGTGCCACCAGCAGAGTCATGGCGAGTATGGATGGCTACACCTTC.

This chain uses TRBV30 with TRBJ1-2; D gene unclear. The V gene's germline CDR1 is GTSNPN and CDR2 SVGIG (reference sequence). Deletions cut 2 bases from V and 8 bases from J, with 18 bases between. The CDR3 totals 14 residues. CDR3 loop: CAWSRGRTREGYTF. The DNA of the CDR3 is TGTGCCTGGAGTCGCGGACGGACGCGTGAGGGCTACACCTTC.

The chain couples TRBV19 to TRBJ2-3, with TRBD2 matching over 11 bases. V was pared by 6 bases and J by 0 bases, with 8 bases of the junction left unmatched. The CDR3 covers 17 residues. Germline loops: CDR1 LNHDA, CDR2 SQIVND (reference sequence). DNA for the CDR3: TGTGCCAGTAGCGCCCCCCGGACTAGCGGGAGCACAGATACGCAGTATTTT. Translating it yields CASSAPRTSGSTDTQYF.

The CDR3 region is CSVPGQGTYEQYF. The CDR3 DNA follows: TGCAGCGTTCCGGGACAGGGAACCTACGAGCAGTACTTC. J is TRBJ2-7 and V is TRBV29-1; 9 nucleotides match TRBD1. Germline CDR1 SQVTM, CDR2 ANQGSEA. The CDR3 consists of 13 residues. V shed 5 bases, J shed 2 bases, and the junction held 4 bases outside the gene matches.

The chain has TRBV5-4 and TRBJ2-7; TRBD2 might be the D (9 bases). The ends were cut back, 0 bases at V and 3 bases at J, with 19 bases in the middle. Germline V gene sequence: CDR1 SGHNT, CDR2 YYREEE (reference sequence). The CDR3 length is 17 residues. The CDR3 DNA follows: TGTGCCAGCAGCTTGGGCGGGGGGGGACAGGAGCGCTACGAGCAGTACTTC. It is translated as CASSLGGGGQERYEQYF.

The chain combines TRBV5-1 with TRBJ1-2; D may be TRBD1 (5 bases). The germline V and J ends were trimmed by 4 bases and 5 bases, with 18 bases remaining between them. Looked up from germline, CDR1 is SGHRS and CDR2 is YFSETQ. The CDR3 length is 15 residues. CDR3 amino acids: CASSQPPPGRYGYTF. CDR3 sequence (DNA): TGCGCCAGCAGCCAACCACCCCCGGGACGGTATGGCTACACCTTC.

V and J are TRBV7-8 and TRBJ1-1; no definite D call. The CDR3 consists of 13 residues. The ends were cut back, 5 bases at V and 4 bases at J, with 11 bases in the middle. Germline assignment: CDR1 SGHVS and CDR2 FQNEAQ. The CDR3 protein is CASSQRVVTEAFF. CDR3 nucleotides: TGTGCCAGCAGCCAACGCGTCGTCACTGAAGCTTTCTTT.

V usage is TRBV7-9 and J usage is TRBJ1-2, with 11 nucleotides matching TRBD1. Germline trimming cut 1 base from V and 0 bases from J; bases unmatched to any gene: 4. This CDR3 has 17 amino acids. The V gene's germline CDR1 is SEHNR and CDR2 FQNEAQ (reference sequence). The chain's CDR3 is CASSLGTGGNTNYGYTF. The CDR3 DNA reads TGTGCCAGCAGCTTAGGGACAGGGGGCAATACTAACTATGGCTACACCTTC.

This clone was found once. This rearrangement joins TRBV7-9 to TRBJ2-5, with TRBD1 as a possible D gene (5 bases). Germline V gives CDR1 SEHNR, CDR2 FQNEAQ (reference sequence). The CDR3 is 12 amino acids. V was shortened by 7 bases and J by 5 bases, with 11 bases between the two germline ends. The CDR3 here is CASTNQGETQYF. The CDR3 DNA sequence: TGTGCCAGCACCAACCAGGGCGAGACCCAGTACTTC.

V usage is TRBV6-9 and J usage is TRBJ2-5; 9 bases fit TRBD2. The CDR3 is made up of 13 amino acids. Germline V lookup: CDR1 MNHGY, CDR2 SVAAGI. V shed 6 bases and J 3 bases; nucleotides not matched to a gene: 2. For the CDR3, the DNA is TGTGCCAGCAGGCCTAGCGGGAAAGAGACCCAGTACTTC. Translation: CASRPSGKETQYF.

V usage is TRBV5-1 and J usage is TRBJ1-2; D ambiguous. V was shortened by 0 bases and J by 6 bases, with 9 bases between the two germline ends. The CDR3 extends over 13 amino acids. The germline CDR1 and CDR2 sequences are SGHRS and YFSETQ. This CDR3 reads CASSLDNRDGYTF. The CDR3 DNA reads as TGCGCCAGCAGCTTGGACAACCGGGATGGCTACACCTTC.

The CDR3 loop is CACRERGNEKLFF. The DNA for the CDR3 is TGTGCCTGCCGGGAACGAGGAAATGAAAAACTGTTTTTT. The V call is TRBV19, the J call TRBJ1-4; D is unresolved. Germline V gene sequence: CDR1 LNHDA, CDR2 SQIVND (reference sequence). With 11 bases removed from V and 5 bases from J, the gap between germline ends came to 15 bases. CDR3 length: 13 amino acids.

This clone was seen just once. The rearrangement links TRBV18 to TRBJ2-4; D not certain. From germline, CDR1 is KGHSH and CDR2 LQKENI. The V gene lost 1 base and the J gene lost 0 bases, with 4 bases spanning the gap. CDR3 size: 14 residues. The DNA of the CDR3 is TGTGCCAGCTCACCACTTGTAGCCAAAAACATTCAGTACTTC. Its protein is CASSPLVAKNIQYF.

V gene TRBV28 combines with J gene TRBJ2-3, with 9 positions matching TRBD1. V gave up 4 bases and J gave up 0 bases; unmatched junction bases: 5. Germline assignment: CDR1 MDHEN and CDR2 SYDVKM. The CDR3 has 16 amino acids. CDR3 in amino acids: CASSWTGDPSTDTQYF. In nucleotides, the CDR3 is TGTGCCAGCAGTTGGACAGGGGACCCTAGCACAGATACGCAGTATTTT.

This chain joins TRBV7-2 and TRBJ2-3; 12 bases agree with TRBD2. V was clipped by 5 bases and J by 10 bases; unmatched bases: 19. Germline CDR1 reads SGHTA; CDR2 reads FQGNSA. This CDR3 comprises 18 residues. The CDR3 nucleotides read TGTGCCAGCAGCCACTCGATCAAAGGACTAGCGGGACCTCAGGCGCAGTATTTT. This translates into CASSHSIKGLAGPQAQYF.

This rearrangement joins TRBV28 to TRBJ2-3; the D is unclear. Germline CDR1 MDHEN, CDR2 SYDVKM. V dropped 2 bases and J dropped 4 bases, with 7 bases sitting between them. This CDR3 is built from 13 residues. CDR3 nucleotide sequence: TGTGCCAGCAGTTTAAGGCAGTCAGATACGCAGTATTTT. Amino acids: CASSLRQSDTQYF. Using reference TRBV28 and TRBJ2-3 for the parts outside the CDR3, the full variable domain is DVKVTQSSRYLVKRTGEKVFLECVQDMDHENMFWYRQDPGLGLRLIYFSYDVKMKEKGDIPEGYSVSREKKERFSLILESASTNQTSMYLCASSLRQSDTQYFGPGTRLTVL.

The chain employs TRBV30 and TRBJ2-2, with TRBD1 as a possible D gene (5 bases). Looked up from germline, CDR1 is GTSNPN and CDR2 is SVGIG (reference sequence). CDR3 length equals 16 residues. The V end lost 3 bases, the J end lost 0 bases, and 14 bases lay between the germline ends. The CDR3 DNA is TGTGCCTGGAGAAGGGGCGGCACGGCGAACACCGGGGAGCTGTTTTTT. Its translation: CAWRRGGTANTGELFF.

The chain has TRBV7-2 and TRBJ2-4, with 11 bases that match TRBD2. J was trimmed by 8 bases and V by 5 bases; bases with no gene match: 11. Germline V gene data show CDR1 as SGHTA and CDR2 as FQGNSA. The CDR3 has 16 amino acids. The CDR3 DNA is TGTGCCAGCAGCCCCAGGGGTAGCGGGAGGGCCGACATTCAGTACTTC. Its protein is CASSPRGSGRADIQYF. Complete variable domain (other parts from reference TRBV7-2 and TRBJ2-4): GAGVSQSPSNKVTEKGKDVELRCDPISGHTALYWYRQSLGQGLEFLIYFQGNSAPDKSGLPSDRFSAERTGGSVSTLTIQRTQQEDSAVYLCASSPRGSGRADIQYFGAGTRLSVL.

This rearrangement joins TRBV7-2 to TRBJ2-5, with D possibly TRBD1 on 6 matching bases. Germline V gene data show CDR1 as SGHTA and CDR2 as FQGNSA. Trimming cost V 4 bases and J 0 bases, with 18 bases left between them. This CDR3 region has 17 residues. CDR3 sequence reads: CASSSPQGNRHQETQYF. In nucleotides, the CDR3 is TGTGCCAGCAGCTCGCCTCAGGGGAACCGACACCAAGAGACCCAGTACTTC.

V usage is TRBV6-5 and J usage is TRBJ2-7; TRBD2 matches 11 bases. CDR1 is MNHEY and CDR2 is SVGAGI in the germline V gene. This CDR3 spans 11 amino acids. V shed 9 bases, J shed 8 bases, and the junction held 3 bases outside the gene matches. CDR3 in DNA: TGTGCCAGTCGACTAGCGGGGAAGCAGTACTTC. Translating gives CASRLAGKQYF.

The chain is built from TRBV5-5 and TRBJ2-7; D might be TRBD2 (6 bases). This CDR3 has 13 residues. Germline CDR1 and CDR2: SGHKS and YYEKEE (reference sequence). Between the trimmed V and J ends, which lost 3 bases and 2 bases, there was a span of 9 bases. The CDR3 nucleotides are TGTGCCAGCAGCTGGGGGGTAGCCTACGAGCAGTACTTC. It yields the protein CASSWGVAYEQYF. Drawing the rest from reference TRBV5-5 and TRBJ2-7, the complete variable domain is DAGVTQSPTHLIKTRGQQVTLRCSPISGHKSVSWYQQVLGQGPQFIFQYYEKEERGRGNFPDRFSARQFPNYSSELNVNALLLGDSALYLCASSWGVAYEQYFGPGTRLTVT.